This T cell receptor (beta chain) derives from a study of CD8 T cells in ankylosing spondylitis (TCRdb year 2017). A note on the overall study: The study profiled T cell receptor beta repertoires in healthy donors and ankylosing spondylitis patients to find disease-linked TCR variants. The full study cohort comprised about 25 ankylosing spondylitis patients and some 100 healthy donors. Peripheral blood was sampled, and synovial fluid was also collected from ankylosing spondylitis patients. Results and caveats for the whole study, not just this receptor: According to the report, matched synovial fluid samples from ankylosing spondylitis patients were significantly enriched for the disease-linked clones. A TCR beta motif of seven or eight highly homologous amino acid variants appeared characteristic of blood from ankylosing spondylitis patients. Some motif variants had previously been reported in the synovial fluid and blood of reactive arthritis patients, which suggests shared mechanisms of disease initiation. In peripheral blood, the disease-linked clones were found at relatively low frequencies and had a CD8+ phenotype.

As for this clonotype: It lacks a known antigen. No much larger clone exists at a distance of one base, and base qualities are not known.

The germline V gene gives CDR1 as KGHSH and CDR2 as LQKENI. Relative to germline, V is 4 bases shorter and J is 0 bases shorter, with 21 bases between their ends. The CDR3 measures 19 amino acids from cysteine to phenylalanine. Only the CDR3 DNA is retained, 57 bases long and in frame from the first base. Sequencing was carried out with an Illumina MiSeq. TCR beta libraries were prepared by quantitative 5'-RACE with molecular barcodes. The original pipeline was this. A new computational method, built on a probabilistic model of VDJ rearrangement, was used to identify disease-linked TCR variants. TCRdb trimmed public reads at Q25 via fastp, called clones via MiXCR and kept in-frame beta chains. Every entry covers one CDR3 protein and lists the most common genes and DNA from its rows. TCRdb's processing, not the authors' own work, is the source of the V and J calls. The sample table records approximately 25,000 distinct CDR3 sequences; around 16% of these occur just once. The ten largest account for around 27% of the sample.

Sample: blood. The TCR was taken from a male donor with ankylosing spondylitis or in good health (not recorded which). Here the chain combines TRBV18 and TRBJ2-2; matching of 6 bases hints at TRBD1 as the D gene. The CDR3 protein: CASSLMGDTRYANTGELFF. The nucleotide sequence is given as TGTGCCAGCTCACTGATGGGGGACACTCGGTATGCGAACACCGGGGAGCTGTTTTTT.